Listed below are T cell receptor beta chains from one sample, sequenced in a study of blood T cells in healthy people across ages. Each CDR3 protein is one row after TCRdb ran MiXCR on the 5' RACE reads. The data contain around 1,700,000 distinct CDR3 sequences, 28% of them seen just once; the ten biggest clones take up 7.7%. The sequencing input was blood. The receptors were sampled from a woman in her 30s in good health. Both conserved end residues are part of each CDR3. A D gene is named only where the DNA matches it firmly. Part of the rows lack a size; the others show once, few, many or a class for expanded clones.

clone_size | j_call | v_call | d_call | cdr3_nt | cdr3_aa
. | TRBJ2-3 | TRBV24-1 | . | TGTGCCACCAGTGATGGTGACGGTTCTAGCACAGATACGCAGTATTTT | CATSDGDGSSTDTQYF
few | TRBJ2-1 | TRBV7-2 | . | TGTGCCAGCAGCTTAGCCAATACAGGGTATGAGCAGTTCTTC | CASSLANTGYEQFF
. | TRBJ2-3 | TRBV12-3/TRBV12-4 | . | TGTGCCAGCAGTTTACGGGCGGCAGGGAGCGCAGATACGCAGTATTTT | CASSLRAAGSADTQYF
. | TRBJ2-5 | TRBV6-6 | . | TGTGCCAGCAGTTATAGGCGGGGAGAGACCCATTACTTC | CASSYRRGETHYF
few | TRBJ2-3 | TRBV13 | . | TGTGCCAGCAGACCCGACAGGCGGGATACGCAGTATTTT | CASRPDRRDTQYF
few | TRBJ2-1 | TRBV20-1 | TRBD2 | TGCAGTGCTACAAACGTGGGTCTAGCGGGGAGAGGTGGTCTGGATGAGCAGTTCTTC | CSATNVGLAGRGGLDEQFF
. | TRBJ2-1 | TRBV20-1 | TRBD1 | TGCGGTGCCGACAGGGTGACGTACAATGAGCAGTTCTTC | CGADRVTYNEQFF
. | TRBJ1-1 | TRBV29-1 | . | TGCAGCGTTGCGAACAGAGAAGCTTTCTTT | CSVANREAFF
many | TRBJ2-7 | TRBV7-2 | . | TGTGCCAGCAAGGCGATAGGGGGGCCTACCCCCTACGAGCAGTACTTC | CASKAIGGPTPYEQYF
many | TRBJ2-1 | TRBV28 | . | TGTGCCAGCAGTCGCCGACCAAACAATGAGCAGTTCTTC | CASSRRPNNEQFF
few | TRBJ1-5 | TRBV20-1 | . | TGCAGTGCTAGAGGGGAGGGTTATAGCAATCAGCCCCAGCATTTT | CSARGEGYSNQPQHF
. | TRBJ2-1 | TRBV7-9 | TRBD2 | TGTGCCAGCAGCTCGGGGCGGGGCGGGAGTAATTACAATGAGCAGTTCTTC | CASSSGRGGSNYNEQFF
once | TRBJ1-1 | TRBV12-3/TRBV12-4 | TRBD1 | TGTGCCAGCAGTCCCAAGGACAGGGGCATCTCCAACACTGAAGCTTTCTTT | CASSPKDRGISNTEAFF
few | TRBJ1-6 | TRBV11-2 | . | TGTGCCAGCAGCTTAGGTCGGGACACCTCGCTTTCACCCCTCCACTTT | CASSLGRDTSLSPLHF